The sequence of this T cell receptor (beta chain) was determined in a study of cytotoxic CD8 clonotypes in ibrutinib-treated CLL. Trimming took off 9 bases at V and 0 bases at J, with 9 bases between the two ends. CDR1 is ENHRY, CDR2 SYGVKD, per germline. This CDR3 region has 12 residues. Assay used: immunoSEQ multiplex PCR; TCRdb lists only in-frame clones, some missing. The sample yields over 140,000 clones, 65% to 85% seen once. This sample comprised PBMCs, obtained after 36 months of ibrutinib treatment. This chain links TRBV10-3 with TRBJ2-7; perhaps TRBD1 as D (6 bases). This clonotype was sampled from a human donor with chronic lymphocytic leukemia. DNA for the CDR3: TGTGCCATAGGGGACAACTCCTACGAGCAGTACTTC. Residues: CAIGDNSYEQYF.